This T cell receptor (beta chain) was sequenced for a study of T cell responses to AZD1222 COVID-19 vaccine. Study information: The analysis combined second doses at about 4 or about 12 weeks.

This table comes from immunoSEQ multiplex PCR, and its TCRdb copy is limited to in-frame clones, with some not included. The sample has more than 150,000 clones; about nine tenths are singletons. Looked up from germline, CDR1 is WSHSY and CDR2 is SAAADI. Trimming at V came to 2 bases and at J to 0 bases, leaving 6 bases not matched to a gene. This CDR3 spans 17 amino acids. Material: peripheral blood, obtained on day 0 of AZD1222 vaccination. The clonotype was recovered from an adult in good health. This chain uses TRBV10-2 with TRBJ2-1; TRBD2 matches 8 bases. CDR3 DNA: TGCGCCAGCAGTGAGCCTAGCGGGTACAGCTCCTACAATGAGCAGTTCTTC. This codes for CASSEPSGYSSYNEQFF.